This entry is about one T cell receptor (beta chain). In the same sample, other DNA sequences code for this CDR3. Profiling relied on immunoSEQ multiplex PCR, and the TCRdb table lists in-frame clones only, not all of them. Among under 450,000 clones listed, 88% were seen once. This sample was included in a study of blood T cell repertoires in COVID-19. For the study at large: There were acute and convalescent COVID-19 samples, and they came from the United States, Italy and Spain.

The germline CDR1 and CDR2 sequences are LNHDA and SQIVND (reference sequence). V was pared by 1 base and J by 7 bases, with 8 bases between. CDR3 length: 13 residues. Sequenced: peripheral blood. The J gene is TRBJ2-1, the V gene TRBV19, with a possible D match to TRBD2 (5 bases). The sequence was obtained from a woman between 50 and 59 years old with COVID-19, enrolled during active disease. The CDR3 sequence: CASSIGRGNEQFF. In nucleotides, the CDR3 is TGTGCCAGTAGTATAGGTCGGGGTAATGAGCAGTTCTTC.